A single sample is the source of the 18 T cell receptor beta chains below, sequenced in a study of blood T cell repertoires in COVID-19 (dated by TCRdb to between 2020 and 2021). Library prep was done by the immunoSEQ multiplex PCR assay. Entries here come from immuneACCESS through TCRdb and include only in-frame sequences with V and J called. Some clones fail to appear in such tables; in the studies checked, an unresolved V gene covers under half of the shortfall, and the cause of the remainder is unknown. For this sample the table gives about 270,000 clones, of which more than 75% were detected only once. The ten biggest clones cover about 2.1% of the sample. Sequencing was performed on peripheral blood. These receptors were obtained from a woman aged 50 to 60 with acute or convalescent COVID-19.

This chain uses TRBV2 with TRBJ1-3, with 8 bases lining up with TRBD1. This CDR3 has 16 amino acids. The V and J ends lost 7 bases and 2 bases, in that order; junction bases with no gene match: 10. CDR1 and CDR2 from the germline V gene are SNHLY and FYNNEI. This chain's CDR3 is CASKRTGSSPGNTIYF. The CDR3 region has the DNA TGTGCCAGCAAGAGGACAGGGTCCTCTCCTGGAAACACCATATATTTT.

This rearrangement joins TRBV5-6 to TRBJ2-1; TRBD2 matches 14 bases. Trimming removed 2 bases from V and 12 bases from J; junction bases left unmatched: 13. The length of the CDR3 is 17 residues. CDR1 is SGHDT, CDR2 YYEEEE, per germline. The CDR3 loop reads CASSFNPPGLAGAVQFF. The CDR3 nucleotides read TGTGCCAGCAGCTTCAACCCACCGGGACTAGCGGGAGCGGTGCAGTTCTTC.

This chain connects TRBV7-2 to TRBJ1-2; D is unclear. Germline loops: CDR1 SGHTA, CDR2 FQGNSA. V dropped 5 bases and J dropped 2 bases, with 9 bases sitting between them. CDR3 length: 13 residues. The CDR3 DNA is TGTGCCAGCAGCCCTGACAACAACTATGGCTACACCTTC. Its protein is CASSPDNNYGYTF.

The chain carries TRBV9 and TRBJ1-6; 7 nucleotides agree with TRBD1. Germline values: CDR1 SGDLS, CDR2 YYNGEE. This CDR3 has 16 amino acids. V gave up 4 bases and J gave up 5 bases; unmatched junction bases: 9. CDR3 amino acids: CASSQAGGHHNSPLHF. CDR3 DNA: TGTGCCAGCAGCCAGGCAGGGGGACATCATAATTCACCCCTCCACTTT.

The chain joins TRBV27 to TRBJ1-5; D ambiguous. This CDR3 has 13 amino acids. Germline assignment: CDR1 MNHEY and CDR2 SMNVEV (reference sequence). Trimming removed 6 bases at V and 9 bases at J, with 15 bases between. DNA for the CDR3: TGTGCCAGCAGCCCAGACAACACTCGGCCCCAGCATTTT. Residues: CASSPDNTRPQHF.

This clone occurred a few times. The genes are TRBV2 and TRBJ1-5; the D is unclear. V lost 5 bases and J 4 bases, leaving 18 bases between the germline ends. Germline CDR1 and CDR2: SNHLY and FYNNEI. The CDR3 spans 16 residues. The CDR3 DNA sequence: TGTGCCAGCAGTTCCGGGCTGGGCGGGAGGAATCAGCCCCAGCATTTT. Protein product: CASSSGLGGRNQPQHF. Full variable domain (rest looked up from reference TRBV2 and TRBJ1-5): EPEVTQTPSHQVTQMGQEVILRCVPISNHLYFYWYRQILGQKVEFLVSFYNNEISEKSEIFDDQFSVERPDGSNFTLKIRSTKLEDSAMYFCASSSGLGGRNQPQHFGDGTRLSIL.

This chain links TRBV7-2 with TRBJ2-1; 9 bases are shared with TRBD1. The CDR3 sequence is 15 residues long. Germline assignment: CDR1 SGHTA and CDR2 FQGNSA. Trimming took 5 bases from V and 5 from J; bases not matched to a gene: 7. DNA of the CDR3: TGTGCCAGCAGCCTCCGGGACAGGGCACACAATGAGCAGTTCTTC. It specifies CASSLRDRAHNEQFF. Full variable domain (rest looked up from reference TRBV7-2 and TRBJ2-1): GAGVSQSPSNKVTEKGKDVELRCDPISGHTALYWYRQSLGQGLEFLIYFQGNSAPDKSGLPSDRFSAERTGGSVSTLTIQRTQQEDSAVYLCASSLRDRAHNEQFFGPGTRLTVL.

CDR3 residues: CASSPQQGQETQYF. In DNA, the CDR3 is TGTGCCAGCAGCCCACAACAGGGACAAGAGACCCAGTACTTC. This chain joins TRBV7-9 and TRBJ2-5; a weak D match, TRBD1 (6 bases). The germline V gene encodes CDR1 SEHNR and CDR2 FQNEAQ (reference sequence). V was pared by 5 bases and J by 2 bases, with 12 bases between. The CDR3 is 14 residues long.

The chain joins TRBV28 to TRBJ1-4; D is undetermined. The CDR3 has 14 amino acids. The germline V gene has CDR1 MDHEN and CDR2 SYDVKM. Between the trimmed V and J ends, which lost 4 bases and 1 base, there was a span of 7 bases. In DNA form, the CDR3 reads TGTGCCAGCAGTTACAGATTAACTAATGAAAAACTGTTTTTT. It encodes CASSYRLTNEKLFF.

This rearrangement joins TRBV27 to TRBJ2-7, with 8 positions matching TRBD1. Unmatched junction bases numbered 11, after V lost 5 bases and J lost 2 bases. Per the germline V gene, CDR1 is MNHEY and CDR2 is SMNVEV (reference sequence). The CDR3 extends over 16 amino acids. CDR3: CASSPQPGQGTYEQYF. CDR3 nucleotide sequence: TGTGCCAGCAGTCCCCAACCAGGACAGGGAACCTACGAGCAGTACTTC.

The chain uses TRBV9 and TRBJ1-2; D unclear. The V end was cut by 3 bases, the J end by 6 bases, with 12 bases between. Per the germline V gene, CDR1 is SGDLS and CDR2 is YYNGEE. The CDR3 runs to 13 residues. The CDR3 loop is CASSARTGNGYTF. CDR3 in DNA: TGTGCCAGCAGCGCCCGGACGGGGAATGGCTACACCTTC.

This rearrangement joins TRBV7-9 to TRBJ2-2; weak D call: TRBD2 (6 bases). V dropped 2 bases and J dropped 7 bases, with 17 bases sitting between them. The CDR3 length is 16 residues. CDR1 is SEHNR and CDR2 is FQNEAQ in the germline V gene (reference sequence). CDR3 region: CASSLPPGEVLGELFF. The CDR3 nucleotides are TGTGCCAGCAGCTTACCCCCGGGGGAGGTTCTCGGGGAGCTGTTTTTT.

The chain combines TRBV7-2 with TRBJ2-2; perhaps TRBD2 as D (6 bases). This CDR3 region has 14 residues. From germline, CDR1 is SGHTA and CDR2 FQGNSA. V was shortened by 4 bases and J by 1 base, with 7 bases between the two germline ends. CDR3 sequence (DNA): TGTGCCAGCAGCTCGGGACTGAACACCGGGGAGCTGTTTTTT. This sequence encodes CASSSGLNTGELFF.

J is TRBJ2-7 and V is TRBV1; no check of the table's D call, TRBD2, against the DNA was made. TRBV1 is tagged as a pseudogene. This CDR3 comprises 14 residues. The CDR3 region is CTSSPSGGSYEQYF. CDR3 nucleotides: TGCACCAGCAGCCCTAGCGGTGGCTCCTACGAGCAGTACTTC.

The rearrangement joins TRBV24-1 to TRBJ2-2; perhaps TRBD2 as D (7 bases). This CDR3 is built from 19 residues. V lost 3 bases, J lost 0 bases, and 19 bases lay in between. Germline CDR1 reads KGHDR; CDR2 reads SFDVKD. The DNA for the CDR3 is TGTGCCACCAGTGATCCCCGGGCCGGGGGGCGCCCGAACACCGGGGAGCTGTTTTTT. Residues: CATSDPRAGGRPNTGELFF.

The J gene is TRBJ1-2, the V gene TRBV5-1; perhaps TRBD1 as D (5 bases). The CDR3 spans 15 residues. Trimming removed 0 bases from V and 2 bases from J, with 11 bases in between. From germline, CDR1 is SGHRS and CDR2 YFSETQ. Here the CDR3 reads CASSLGGLNNYGYTF. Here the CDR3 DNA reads TGCGCCAGCAGCTTGGGGGGACTCAACAACTATGGCTACACCTTC. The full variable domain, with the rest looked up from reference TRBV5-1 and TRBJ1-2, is KAGVTQTPRYLIKTRGQQVTLSCSPISGHRSVSWYQQTPGQGLQFLFEYFSETQRNKGNFPGRFSGRQFSNSRSEMNVSTLELGDSALYLCASSLGGLNNYGYTFGSGTRLTVV.

The CDR3 sequence: CASSLRRQAYEQYF. The CDR3 DNA sequence: TGTGCCAGCAGCTTAAGGCGACAGGCCTACGAGCAGTACTTC. The chain combines TRBV7-8 with TRBJ2-7, with D maybe TRBD1 (6 bases). CDR3 length equals 14 residues. Germline CDR1 SGHVS, CDR2 FQNEAQ. The V end was cut by 2 bases, the J end by 2 bases, with 10 bases between. The full variable domain, completed using reference TRBV7-8 and TRBJ2-7, is GAGVSQSPRYKVAKRGQDVALRCDPISGHVSLFWYQQALGQGPEFLTYFQNEAQLDKSGLPSDRFFAERPEGSVSTLKIQRTQQEDSAVYLCASSLRRQAYEQYFGPGTRLTVT.

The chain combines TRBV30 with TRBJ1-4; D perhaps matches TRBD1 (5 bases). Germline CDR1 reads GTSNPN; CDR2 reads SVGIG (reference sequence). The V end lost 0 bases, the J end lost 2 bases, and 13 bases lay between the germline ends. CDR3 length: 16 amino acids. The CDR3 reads CAWSVPGGGTNEKLFF. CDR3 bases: TGTGCCTGGAGTGTACCCGGGGGAGGGACTAATGAAAAACTGTTTTTT.